One T cell receptor beta chain is described in this entry. This entry comes from a study of T cell changes during pregnancy in multiple sclerosis. This CDR3 is built from 14 residues. Looked up from germline, CDR1 is MNHEY and CDR2 is SMNVEV (reference sequence). V lost 8 bases and J lost 6, with 19 bases in between. Clones were read by immunoSEQ multiplex PCR, and TCRdb kept only the in-frame ones, dropping some. The data show tens of thousands of clones, roughly 90% seen once. The sample in question was peripheral blood, obtained in the second trimester of pregnancy. The sequence was obtained from a female donor in good health, enrolled as a control in a pregnancy study. The V gene is TRBV27, the J gene TRBJ1-1; D gene uncertain. The CDR3 sequence is CASSYVPRGSEAFF. CDR3 DNA: TGTGCCAGCTCTTACGTGCCCCGAGGGTCTGAAGCTTTCTTT.